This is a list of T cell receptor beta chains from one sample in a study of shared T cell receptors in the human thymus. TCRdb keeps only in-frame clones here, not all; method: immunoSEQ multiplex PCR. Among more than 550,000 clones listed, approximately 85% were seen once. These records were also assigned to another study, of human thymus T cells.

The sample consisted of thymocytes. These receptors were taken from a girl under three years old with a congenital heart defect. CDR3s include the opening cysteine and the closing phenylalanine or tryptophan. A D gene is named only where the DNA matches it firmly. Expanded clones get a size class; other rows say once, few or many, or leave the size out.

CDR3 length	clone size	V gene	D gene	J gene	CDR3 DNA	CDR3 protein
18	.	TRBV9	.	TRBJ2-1	TGTGCCAGCAGCCCCGGAGGCCCCATTAGCGGCCGCAACAATGAGCAGTTCTTC	CASSPGGPISGRNNEQFF
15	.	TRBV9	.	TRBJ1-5	TGTGCCAGCAGCGTAGGAGGGTATGATGATCAGCCCCAGCATTTT	CASSVGGYDDQPQHF
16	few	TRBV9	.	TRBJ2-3	TGTGCCAGCAGCGGCCGGTCGGGGGGCAGGACAGATACGCAGTATTTT	CASSGRSGGRTDTQYF
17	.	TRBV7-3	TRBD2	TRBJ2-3	TGTGCCAGCGGATTAGATGGGGTCGCGGGGGGCACAGATACGCAGTATTTT	CASGLDGVAGGTDTQYF
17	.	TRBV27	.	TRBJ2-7	TGTGCCAGCAGGCCCCCCCCCAGCGGGCAAAGCTCCTACGAGCAGTACTTC	CASRPPPSGQSSYEQYF
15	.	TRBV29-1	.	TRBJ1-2	TGCAGCGTTGAGAGTTTGTCAGGTCTATGGTATGGCTACACCTTC	CSVESLSGLWYGYTF
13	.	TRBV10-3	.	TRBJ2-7	TGTGCCATCAACACCGGACCCCAGGGAGAGCAGTACTTC	CAINTGPQGEQYF
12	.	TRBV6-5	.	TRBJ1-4	TGTGCCAGCAGTCCCCGAGGTGAAAAACTGTTTTTT	CASSPRGEKLFF
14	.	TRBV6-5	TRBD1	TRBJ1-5	TGTGCCAGCAGCAAGGGGACAGGGAGTCAGCCCCAGCATTTT	CASSKGTGSQPQHF
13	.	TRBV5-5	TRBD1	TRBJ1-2	TGTGCCAGCAGATGCAGGGGGCAGGATGGCTACACCTTC	CASRCRGQDGYTF
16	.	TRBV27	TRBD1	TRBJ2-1	TGTGCCATTGGTCCCTCGCCGGGACAGTTTCACAATGAGCAGTTCTTC	CAIGPSPGQFHNEQFF
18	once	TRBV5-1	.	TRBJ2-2	TGCGCCAGCAGCTCCGCTGATCCCGGACAGAGAGACACCGGGGAGCTGTTTTTT	CASSSADPGQRDTGELFF
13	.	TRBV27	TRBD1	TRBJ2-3	TGTGTCCTCGGACAGGGTGTTGCAGATACGCAGTATTTT	CVLGQGVADTQYF
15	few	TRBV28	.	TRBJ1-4	TGTGCCAGCAAGGGGGGGGGATCAACTAATGAAAAACTGTTTTTT	CASKGGGSTNEKLFF
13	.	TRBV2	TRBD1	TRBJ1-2	TGTGCCAGCAGGGGGGACAGTCCGTATGGCTACACCTTC	CASRGDSPYGYTF
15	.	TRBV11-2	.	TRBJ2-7	TGTGCCAGCAGCTTAATCCAGGGGTCAACCTACGAGCAGTACTTC	CASSLIQGSTYEQYF
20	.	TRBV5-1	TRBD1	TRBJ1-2	TGCGCCAGCAGCCAGCACCAATCCTTGGACAGGGGAGATAGAGAAGGCGGCTACACCTTC	CASSQHQSLDRGDREGGYTF
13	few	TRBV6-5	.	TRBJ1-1	TGTGCCAGCAGTTACTTGCAGTACACTGAAGCTTTCTTT	CASSYLQYTEAFF
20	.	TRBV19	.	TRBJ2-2	TGTGCCAGTAGTATTAGGGGGTGGGCAGGAGAGCCTGTGAACACCGGGGAGCTGTTTTTT	CASSIRGWAGEPVNTGELFF
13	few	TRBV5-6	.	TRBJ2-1	TGTGCCAGCAGCCCGATCACCGGGACAGAGCAGTTCTTC	CASSPITGTEQFF
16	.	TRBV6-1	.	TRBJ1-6	TGTGCCAGCAGCGAACCTAGGGACTCAGGAAATTCACCCCTCCACTTT	CASSEPRDSGNSPLHF
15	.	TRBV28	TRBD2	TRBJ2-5	TGTGCCAGCAGCCATAGCGGGGGAATACAAGAGACCCAGTACTTC	CASSHSGGIQETQYF
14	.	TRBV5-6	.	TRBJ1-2	TGTGCCAGCAGCTTGTTGCCGGGAGGGGATGGCTACACCTTC	CASSLLPGGDGYTF
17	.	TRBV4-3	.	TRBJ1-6	TGCGCCAGCAGCCAAGCTAACAGTTCCCCTTATAATTCACCCCTCCACTTT	CASSQANSSPYNSPLHF
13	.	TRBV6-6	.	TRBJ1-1	TGTGCCAGCAGTTTAGGGGTCCCCACTGAAGCTTTCTTT	CASSLGVPTEAFF
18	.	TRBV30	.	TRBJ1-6	TGTGCCTGGAGTTCGGAGTGCCGGGTAGTGGGTCGGAATTCACCCCTCCACTTT	CAWSSECRVVGRNSPLHF
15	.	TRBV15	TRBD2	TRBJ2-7	TGTGCCACCAGCAGTAGCGGGGGGATATCCTACGAGCAGTACTTC	CATSSSGGISYEQYF
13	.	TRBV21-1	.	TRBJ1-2	TGTGCCAGCAACCAACAGGGAATCTATGGCTACACCTTC	CASNQQGIYGYTF
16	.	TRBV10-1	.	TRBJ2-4	TGCGCCAGCAACCCGGGGAAATTAAGAGCCAAAAACATTCAGTACTTC	CASNPGKLRAKNIQYF
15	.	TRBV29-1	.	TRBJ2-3	TGCAGCGTTGAAGATCGGGGGGCCTACACAGATACGCAGTATTTT	CSVEDRGAYTDTQYF
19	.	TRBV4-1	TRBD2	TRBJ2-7	TGCGCCAGCAGCCGGAACCCCGGGACTAGCGGGGGTAGCTCCTACGAGCAGTACTTC	CASSRNPGTSGGSSYEQYF
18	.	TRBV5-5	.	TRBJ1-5	TGTGCCAGCAGCTTGAATTTCCCCCCGGCAGGGAGGAATCAGCCCCAGCATTTT	CASSLNFPPAGRNQPQHF
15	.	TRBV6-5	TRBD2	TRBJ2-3	TGTGCCAGCCGGCGGCTAGCGGGGTTGCGAGATACGCAGTATTTT	CASRRLAGLRDTQYF
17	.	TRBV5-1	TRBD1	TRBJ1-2	TGCGCCAGCAGCCCCCACCAAAGTCAGGGGGTGCCCCATGGCTACACCTTC	CASSPHQSQGVPHGYTF
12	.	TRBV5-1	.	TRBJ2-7	TGCGCCAGCAGTCGTACACCTTACGAGCAGTACTTC	CASSRTPYEQYF
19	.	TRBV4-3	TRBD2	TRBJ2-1	TGCGCCAGCAGCCGTCACCGAGGGGTAGCGGGGGGGCTCAGTCCTGAGCAGTTCTTC	CASSRHRGVAGGLSPEQFF
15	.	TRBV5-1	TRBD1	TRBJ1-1	TGCGCCAGCAAATTGTTCAGGGGGAGGAACACTGAAGCTTTCTTT	CASKLFRGRNTEAFF
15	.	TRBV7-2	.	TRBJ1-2	TGTGCCAGCAGCCCCGACAGGAACGCTAACTATGGCTACACCTTC	CASSPDRNANYGYTF
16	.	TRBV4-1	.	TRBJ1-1	TGCGCCAGCAGCCCAAAACAGGGAATTTTAGACACTGAAGCTTTCTTT	CASSPKQGILDTEAFF
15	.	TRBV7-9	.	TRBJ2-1	TGTGCCAGCAGCTCGGACTGTAGCTCCTACAATGAGCAGTTCTTC	CASSSDCSSYNEQFF
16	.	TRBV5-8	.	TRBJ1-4	TGTGCCAGCAGCTTGACCAATAGGGGGAAGTATGAAAAACTGTTTTTT	CASSLTNRGKYEKLFF
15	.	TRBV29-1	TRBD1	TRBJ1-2	TGCAGCGTTGGGGGCTCGGGACAGTATAACTATGGCTACACCTTC	CSVGGSGQYNYGYTF
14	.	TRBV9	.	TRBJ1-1	TGTGCCAGCAGCCCCCGGACGGGAAACACTGAAGCTTTCTTT	CASSPRTGNTEAFF
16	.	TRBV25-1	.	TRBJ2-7	TGTGCCAGCAGTGAACACCTGTCGGAGCAAGCCTACGAGCAGTACTTC	CASSEHLSEQAYEQYF
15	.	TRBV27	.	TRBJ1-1	TGTGCCAGCGGGCAAACGGACACGCCGAACACTGAAGCTTTCTTT	CASGQTDTPNTEAFF
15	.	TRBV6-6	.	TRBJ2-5	TGTGCCAGCAGTTACTTGGGAGGGGGGGAAGAGACCCAGTACTTC	CASSYLGGGEETQYF
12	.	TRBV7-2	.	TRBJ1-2	TGTGCCAGCAGCTCAGAAACGGGTGGCTACACCTTC	CASSSETGGYTF
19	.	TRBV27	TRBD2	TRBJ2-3	TGTGCCAGCAGTCAGTGGACTAGCGGGGGGCCGGGGAGCACAGATACGCAGTATTTT	CASSQWTSGGPGSTDTQYF